This T cell receptor beta chain was obtained from a study of PD-1 blockade in mismatch repair-deficient tumors. On this clone itself: Its antigen is unidentified.

Time point described: approximately ten-day in vitro stimulation with candidate mutation-associated neoantigen peptide 1. A roughly eleven-day in vitro culture was run per each of about seven reactive peptides. The assay was immunoSEQ multiplex PCR, and TCRdb's table has in-frame clones only and misses some. Among approximately 8,300 clones, 87% were seen once, and the ten largest hold roughly 14%. General study results and limits: Tumor-resident clones, often absent from pretreatment blood, expanded after pembrolizumab and then contracted. Three of seven peptides expanded clones, giving 142 unique blood TCRs.

Germline V gene lookup returns CDR1 GTSNPN and CDR2 SVGIG (reference sequence). This CDR3 region has 13 residues. Between the trimmed V and J ends, which lost 0 bases and 8 bases, there was a span of 13 bases. The receptor was isolated from an adult with mismatch repair-deficient cancer. Sequencing used cells cultured in vitro, obtained from a patient treated with pembrolizumab. The V call is TRBV30, the J call TRBJ1-2; the D is unclear. Here the CDR3 DNA reads TGTGCCTGGAGTGTACAAGGATATTTGGGCTACACCTTC. Translated: CAWSVQGYLGYTF.